Reported below is one TCR beta chain. Participants came from under 30 US areas, aged roughly 18 to 89 years. Categorization into cohorts depended on clinical history that participants reported. Original processing methods: Estimated nucleated cell counts came from reference gene primer amplification. Assay: immunoSEQ multiplex PCR; the TCRdb copy retains only in-frame clones and omits some. V and J calls and clone size are as listed in that table; D and trimming were resolved from the DNA. Among 390,000 or so clones listed, around 86% were seen once. This entry is derived from a study of blood T cell repertoires in COVID-19. V lost 10 bases and J 4 bases, leaving 13 bases between the germline ends. The germline CDR1 and CDR2 sequences are LNHDA and SQIVND (reference sequence). CDR3 length equals 13 residues.

Sequenced material: PBMCs or T cells enriched from blood (not recorded which). The receptor was isolated from a woman aged 50 to 60 who had recovered from COVID-19. This rearrangement joins TRBV19 to TRBJ1-4; tentative D call: TRBD1 (6 bases). The DNA for the CDR3 is TGTGCCACCGTAGACAGGAGTAATGAAAAACTGTTTTTT. It translates to CATVDRSNEKLFF.